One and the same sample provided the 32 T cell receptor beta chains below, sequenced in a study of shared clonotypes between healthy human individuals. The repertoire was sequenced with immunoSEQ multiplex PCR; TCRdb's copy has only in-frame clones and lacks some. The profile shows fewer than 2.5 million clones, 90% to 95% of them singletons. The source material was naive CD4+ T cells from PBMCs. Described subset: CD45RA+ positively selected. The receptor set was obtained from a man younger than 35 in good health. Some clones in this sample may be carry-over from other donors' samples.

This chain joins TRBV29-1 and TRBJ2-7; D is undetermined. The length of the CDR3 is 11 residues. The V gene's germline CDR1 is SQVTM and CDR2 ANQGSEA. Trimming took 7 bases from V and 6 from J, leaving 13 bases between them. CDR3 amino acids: CSALKGSEQYF. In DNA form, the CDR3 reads TGCAGCGCTCTTAAGGGTAGCGAGCAGTACTTC.

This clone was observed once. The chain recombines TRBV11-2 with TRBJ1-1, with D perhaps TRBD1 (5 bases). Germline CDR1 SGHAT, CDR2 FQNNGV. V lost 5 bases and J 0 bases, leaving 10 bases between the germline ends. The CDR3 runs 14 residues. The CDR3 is CASSPQGLNTEAFF. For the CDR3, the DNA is TGTGCCAGCAGCCCGCAGGGTCTGAACACTGAAGCTTTCTTT.

CDR3: CASTVSSYNEQFF. Written as DNA, the CDR3 is TGTGCCAGCACGGTTAGCTCCTACAATGAGCAGTTCTTC. The chain recombines TRBV18 with TRBJ2-1; D not resolved. Trimming cost V 8 bases and J 0 bases, with 8 bases left between them. CDR1 and CDR2 from the germline V gene are KGHSH and LQKENI. The CDR3 loop spans 13 amino acids.

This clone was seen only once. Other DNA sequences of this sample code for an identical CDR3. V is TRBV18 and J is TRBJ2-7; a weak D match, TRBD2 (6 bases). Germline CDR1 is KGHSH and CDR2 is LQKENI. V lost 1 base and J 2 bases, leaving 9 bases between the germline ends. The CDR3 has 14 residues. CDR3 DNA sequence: TGTGCCAGCTCACCACAAGGAGGGGCCTACGAGCAGTACTTC. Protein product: CASSPQGGAYEQYF.

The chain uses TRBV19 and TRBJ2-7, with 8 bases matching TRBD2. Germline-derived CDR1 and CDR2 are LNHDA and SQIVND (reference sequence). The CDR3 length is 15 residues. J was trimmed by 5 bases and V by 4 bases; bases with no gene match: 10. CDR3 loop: CASSNFRTSTDEQYF. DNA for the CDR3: TGTGCCAGTAGTAATTTCCGGACTAGCACCGACGAGCAGTACTTC.

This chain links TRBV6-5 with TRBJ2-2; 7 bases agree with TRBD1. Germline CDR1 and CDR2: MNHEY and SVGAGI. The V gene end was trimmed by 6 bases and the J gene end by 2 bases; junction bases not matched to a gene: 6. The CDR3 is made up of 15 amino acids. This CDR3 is CASRGTVPNTGELFF. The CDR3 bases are TGTGCCAGCAGAGGGACAGTTCCTAACACCGGGGAGCTGTTTTTT.

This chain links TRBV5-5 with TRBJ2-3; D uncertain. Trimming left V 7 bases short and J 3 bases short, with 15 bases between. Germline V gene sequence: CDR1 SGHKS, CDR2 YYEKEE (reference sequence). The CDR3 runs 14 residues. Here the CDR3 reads CASSTLAATDTQYF. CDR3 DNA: TGTGCCAGCTCAACACTGGCAGCGACAGATACGCAGTATTTT.

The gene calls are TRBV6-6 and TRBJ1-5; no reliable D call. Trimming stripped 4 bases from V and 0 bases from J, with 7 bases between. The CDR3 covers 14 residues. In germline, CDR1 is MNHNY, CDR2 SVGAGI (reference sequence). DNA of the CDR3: TGTGCCAGCAGTTTTCAAGATAGCAATCAGCCCCAGCATTTT. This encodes CASSFQDSNQPQHF.

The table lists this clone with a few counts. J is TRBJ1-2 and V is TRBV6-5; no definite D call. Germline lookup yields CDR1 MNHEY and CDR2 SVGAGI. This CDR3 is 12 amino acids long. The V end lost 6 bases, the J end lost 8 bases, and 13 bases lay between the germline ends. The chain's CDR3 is CASSTRPGGYTF. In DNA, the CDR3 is TGTGCCAGCAGCACCCGACCCGGCGGCTACACCTTC.

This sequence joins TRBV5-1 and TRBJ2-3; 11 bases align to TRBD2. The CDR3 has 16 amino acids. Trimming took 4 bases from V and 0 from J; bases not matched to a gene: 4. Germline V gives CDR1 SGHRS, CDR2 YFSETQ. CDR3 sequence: CASSARTSGSTDTQYF. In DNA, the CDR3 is TGCGCCAGCAGCGCCAGGACTAGCGGGAGCACAGATACGCAGTATTTT.

The DNA for the CDR3 is TGCGCCAGCAGCACCGTGGGGGTCACCGGGGAGCTGTTTTTT. Protein product: CASSTVGVTGELFF. This chain connects TRBV5-1 to TRBJ2-2; D could derive from TRBD1 or TRBD2 (5 bases each). Trimming pared 4 bases from V and 4 bases from J, leaving 11 bases between. Germline V gene lookup returns CDR1 SGHRS and CDR2 YFSETQ. The CDR3 totals 14 residues.

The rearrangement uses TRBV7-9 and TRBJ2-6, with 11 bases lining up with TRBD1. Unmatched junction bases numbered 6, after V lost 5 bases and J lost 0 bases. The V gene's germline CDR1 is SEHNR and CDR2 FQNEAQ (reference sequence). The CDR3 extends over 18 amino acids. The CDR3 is CASSATGTGGSGANVLTF. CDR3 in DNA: TGTGCCAGCAGCGCAACCGGGACAGGGGGCTCTGGGGCCAACGTCCTGACTTTC.

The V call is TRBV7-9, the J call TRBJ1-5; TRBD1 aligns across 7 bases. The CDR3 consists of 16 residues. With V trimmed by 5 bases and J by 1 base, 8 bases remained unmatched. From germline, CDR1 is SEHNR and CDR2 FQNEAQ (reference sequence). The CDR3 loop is CASSHRGSGSNQPQHF. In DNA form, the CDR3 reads TGTGCCAGCAGCCACAGGGGCTCGGGGAGCAATCAGCCCCAGCATTTT.

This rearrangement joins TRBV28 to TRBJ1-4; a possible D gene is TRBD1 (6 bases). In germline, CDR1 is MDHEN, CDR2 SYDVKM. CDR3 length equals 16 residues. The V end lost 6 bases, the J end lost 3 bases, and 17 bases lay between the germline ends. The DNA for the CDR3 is TGTGCCAGCAGGGGGGCAGGGACGATGCCTAATGAAAAACTGTTTTTT. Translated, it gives CASRGAGTMPNEKLFF.

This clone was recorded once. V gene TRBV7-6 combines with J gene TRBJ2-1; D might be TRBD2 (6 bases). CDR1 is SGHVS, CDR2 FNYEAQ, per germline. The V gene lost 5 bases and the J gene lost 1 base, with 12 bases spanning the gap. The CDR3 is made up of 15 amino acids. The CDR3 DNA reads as TGTGCCAGCAGCACCTTAGCGGATTCCTACAATGAGCAGTTCTTC. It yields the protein CASSTLADSYNEQFF.

The CDR3 nucleotides are TGTGCCAGCAGCCCTAGTAGGTACGAGCAGTACTTC. It specifies CASSPSRYEQYF. The chain combines TRBV7-6 with TRBJ2-7; D is ambiguous. Germline V gives CDR1 SGHVS, CDR2 FNYEAQ. The germline V and J ends were trimmed by 5 bases and 4 bases, with 9 bases remaining between them. This CDR3 is built from 12 residues.

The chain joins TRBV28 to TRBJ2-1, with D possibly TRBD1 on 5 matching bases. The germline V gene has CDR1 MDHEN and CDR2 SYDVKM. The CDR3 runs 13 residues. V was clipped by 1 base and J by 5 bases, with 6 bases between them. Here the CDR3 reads CASSLLQDNEQFF. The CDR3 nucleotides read TGTGCCAGCAGTTTATTACAGGACAATGAGCAGTTCTTC.

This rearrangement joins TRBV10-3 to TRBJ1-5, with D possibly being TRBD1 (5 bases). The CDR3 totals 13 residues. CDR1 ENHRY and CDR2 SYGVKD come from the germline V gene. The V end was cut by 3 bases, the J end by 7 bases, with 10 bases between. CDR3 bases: TGTGCCATCAGTGACAGGGCGGAACAGCCCCAGCATTTT. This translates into CAISDRAEQPQHF.

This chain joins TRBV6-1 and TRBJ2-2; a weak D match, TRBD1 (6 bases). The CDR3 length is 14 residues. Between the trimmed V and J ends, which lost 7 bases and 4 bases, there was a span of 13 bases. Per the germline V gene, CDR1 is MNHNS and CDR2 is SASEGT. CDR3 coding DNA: TGTGCCAGCATGGGACGAGGGGGCACCGGGGAGCTGTTTTTT. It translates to CASMGRGGTGELFF.

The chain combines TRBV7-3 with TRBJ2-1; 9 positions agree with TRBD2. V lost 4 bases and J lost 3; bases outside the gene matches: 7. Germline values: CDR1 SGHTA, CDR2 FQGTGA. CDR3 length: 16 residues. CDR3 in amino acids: CASSSGASGNYNEQFF. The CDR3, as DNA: TGTGCCAGCAGCTCAGGGGCTAGCGGGAACTACAATGAGCAGTTCTTC.

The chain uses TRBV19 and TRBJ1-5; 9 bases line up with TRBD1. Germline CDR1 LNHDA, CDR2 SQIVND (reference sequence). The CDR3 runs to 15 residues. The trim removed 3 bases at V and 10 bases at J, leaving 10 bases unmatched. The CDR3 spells CASSITGTGTRPQHF. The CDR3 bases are TGTGCCAGTAGTATCACTGGGACAGGGACCCGCCCCCAGCATTTT.

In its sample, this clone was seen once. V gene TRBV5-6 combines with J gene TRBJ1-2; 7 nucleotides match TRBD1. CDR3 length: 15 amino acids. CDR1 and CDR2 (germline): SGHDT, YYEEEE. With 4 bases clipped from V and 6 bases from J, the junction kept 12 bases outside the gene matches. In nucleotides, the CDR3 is TGTGCCAGCAGCCGCAACCCCGACAGGGAGAATGGCTACACCTTC. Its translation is CASSRNPDRENGYTF.

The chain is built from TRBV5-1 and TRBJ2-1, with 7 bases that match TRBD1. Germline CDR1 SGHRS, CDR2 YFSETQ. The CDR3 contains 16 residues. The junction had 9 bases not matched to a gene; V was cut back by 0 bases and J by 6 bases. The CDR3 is CASSLEVGGAINEQFF. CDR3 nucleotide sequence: TGCGCCAGCAGCTTGGAGGTAGGGGGCGCGATCAATGAGCAGTTCTTC.

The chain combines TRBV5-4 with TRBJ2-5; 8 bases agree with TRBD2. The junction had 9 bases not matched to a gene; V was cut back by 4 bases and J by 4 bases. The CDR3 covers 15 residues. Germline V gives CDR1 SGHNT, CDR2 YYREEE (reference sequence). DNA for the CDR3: TGTGCCAGCAGCGGCTCGCGGGGGGTAGGAGAGACCCAGTACTTC. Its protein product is CASSGSRGVGETQYF.

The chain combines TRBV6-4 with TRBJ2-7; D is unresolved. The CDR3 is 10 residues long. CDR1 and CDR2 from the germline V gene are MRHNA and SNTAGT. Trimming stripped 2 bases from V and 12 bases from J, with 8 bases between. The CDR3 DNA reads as TGTGCCAGCAGTGACCGCTCAGGGTACTTC. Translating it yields CASSDRSGYF.

The CDR3 is CASSAGRTSGIYEQYF. In DNA form, the CDR3 reads TGTGCCAGCAGCGCCGGACGGACTAGCGGGATTTACGAGCAGTACTTC. The chain uses TRBV9 and TRBJ2-7, with TRBD2 identical over 12 bases. Germline lookup yields CDR1 SGDLS and CDR2 YYNGEE. Trimming at V came to 3 bases and at J to 4 bases, leaving 8 bases not matched to a gene. The length of the CDR3 is 16 residues.

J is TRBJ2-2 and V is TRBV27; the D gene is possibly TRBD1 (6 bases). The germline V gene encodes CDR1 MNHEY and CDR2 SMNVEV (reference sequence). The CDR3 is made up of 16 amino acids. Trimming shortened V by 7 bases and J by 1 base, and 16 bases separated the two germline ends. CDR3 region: CASTMKGHMNTGELFF. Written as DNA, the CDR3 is TGTGCCAGCACCATGAAGGGACACATGAACACCGGGGAGCTGTTTTTT.

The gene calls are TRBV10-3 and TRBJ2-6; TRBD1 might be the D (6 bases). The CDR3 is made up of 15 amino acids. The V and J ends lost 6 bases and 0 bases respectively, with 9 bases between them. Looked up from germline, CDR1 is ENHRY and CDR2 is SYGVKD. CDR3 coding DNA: TGTGCCATCAGACCGGACAGCTCTGGGGCCAACGTCCTGACTTTC. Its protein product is CAIRPDSSGANVLTF.

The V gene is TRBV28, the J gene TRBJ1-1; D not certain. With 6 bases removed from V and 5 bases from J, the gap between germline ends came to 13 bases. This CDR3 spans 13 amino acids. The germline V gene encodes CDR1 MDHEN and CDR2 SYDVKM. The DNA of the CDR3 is TGTGCCAGCAGCGGGTCTTACGGGACTGAAGCTTTCTTT. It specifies CASSGSYGTEAFF. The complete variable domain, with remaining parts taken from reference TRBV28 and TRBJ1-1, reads DVKVTQSSRYLVKRTGEKVFLECVQDMDHENMFWYRQDPGLGLRLIYFSYDVKMKEKGDIPEGYSVSREKKERFSLILESASTNQTSMYLCASSGSYGTEAFFGQGTRLTVV.

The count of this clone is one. CDR3 loop: CASSAEGGGSETQYF. CDR3 sequence (DNA): TGTGCCAGCAGCGCCGAGGGCGGAGGGTCAGAGACCCAGTACTTC. The chain combines TRBV9 with TRBJ2-5, with D possibly matching TRBD2 (6 bases). Germline V gene data show CDR1 as SGDLS and CDR2 as YYNGEE. Trimming took 3 bases from V and 4 from J, leaving 16 bases between them. The CDR3 is 15 amino acids.

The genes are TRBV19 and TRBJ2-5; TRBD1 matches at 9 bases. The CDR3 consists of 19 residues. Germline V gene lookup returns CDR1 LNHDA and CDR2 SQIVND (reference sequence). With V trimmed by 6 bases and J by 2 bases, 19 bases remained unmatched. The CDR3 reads CASRESGAGTGTGQETQYF. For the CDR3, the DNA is TGTGCCAGTAGGGAGTCCGGAGCCGGGACAGGGACGGGGCAAGAGACCCAGTACTTC.

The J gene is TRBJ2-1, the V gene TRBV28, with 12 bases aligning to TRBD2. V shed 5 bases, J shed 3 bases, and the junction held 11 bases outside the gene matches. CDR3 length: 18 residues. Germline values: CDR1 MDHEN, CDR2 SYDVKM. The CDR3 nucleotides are TGTGCCAGCAGTCCGAGACTAGCGGGAGACCCATTCTACAATGAGCAGTTCTTC. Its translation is CASSPRLAGDPFYNEQFF.